This TCR beta chain was identified during a study of CD8 T cells in ankylosing spondylitis. TCRdb re-derived calls from the 5' RACE reads in MiXCR, one entry per CDR3 protein. In the table there are hundreds of thousands of distinct CDR3 sequences, 20% of which are singletons. Germline CDR1 and CDR2: DFQATT and SNEGSKA (reference sequence). This CDR3 region has 14 residues. The J segment lost 2 bases and the V segment lost 5 bases, leaving 8 bases of the junction unmatched. Sequencing input: blood, either unsorted or a sorted T cell fraction (not recorded which). The rearrangement uses TRBV20-1 and TRBJ2-5; 7 bases align to TRBD1. The receptor was isolated from a male donor with ankylosing spondylitis or in good health (not recorded which). The CDR3 spells CSAPLGTVQETQYF. The CDR3, as DNA: TGCAGTGCTCCACTCGGGACAGTGCAAGAGACCCAGTACTTC.